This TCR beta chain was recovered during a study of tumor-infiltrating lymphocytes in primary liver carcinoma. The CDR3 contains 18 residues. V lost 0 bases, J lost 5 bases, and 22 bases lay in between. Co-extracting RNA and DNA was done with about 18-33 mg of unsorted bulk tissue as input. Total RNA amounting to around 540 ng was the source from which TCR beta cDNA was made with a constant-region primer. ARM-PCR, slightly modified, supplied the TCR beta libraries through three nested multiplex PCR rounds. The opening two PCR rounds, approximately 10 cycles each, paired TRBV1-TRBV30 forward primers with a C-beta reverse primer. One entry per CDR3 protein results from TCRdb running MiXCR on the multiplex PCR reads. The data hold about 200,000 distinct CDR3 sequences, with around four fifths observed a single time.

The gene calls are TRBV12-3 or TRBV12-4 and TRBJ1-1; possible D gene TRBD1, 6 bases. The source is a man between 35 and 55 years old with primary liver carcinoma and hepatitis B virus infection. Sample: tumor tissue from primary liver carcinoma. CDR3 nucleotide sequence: TGTGCCAGCAGTTTAGCGCTAGGAGGGACAAGGCGGTCTACTGAAGCTTTCTTT. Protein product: CASSLALGGTRRSTEAFF.